One T cell receptor beta chain is described in this entry. Germline V CDR1 and CDR2: SGHTA, FQGNSA. The trim removed 2 bases at V and 4 bases at J, leaving 7 bases unmatched. This CDR3 is 18 amino acids long. Repertoires were generated with immunoSEQ multiplex PCR, while TCRdb's copy carries only in-frame clones and drops some. The sample gives 150,000 or so clones, more than 70% of which show up once; approximately 2.4% is in the top ten. These data are taken from a study of blood T cell repertoires in COVID-19. Overall study: PBMCs, B-cell-depleted T cells, or T cells were the source of the cDNA or gDNA that made up the material.

The receptor's source is a human donor in a cohort sampled during active COVID-19. The source material was peripheral blood. The J gene is TRBJ2-3, the V gene TRBV7-2; TRBD2 agrees at 15 bases. The CDR3 reads CASSLRGLAGGPADTQYF. CDR3 nucleotides: TGTGCCAGCAGCTTAAGAGGACTAGCGGGGGGGCCCGCAGATACGCAGTATTTT. Full variable domain (missing parts from reference TRBV7-2 and TRBJ2-3): GAGVSQSPSNKVTEKGKDVELRCDPISGHTALYWYRQSLGQGLEFLIYFQGNSAPDKSGLPSDRFSAERTGGSVSTLTIQRTQQEDSAVYLCASSLRGLAGGPADTQYFGPGTRLTVL.